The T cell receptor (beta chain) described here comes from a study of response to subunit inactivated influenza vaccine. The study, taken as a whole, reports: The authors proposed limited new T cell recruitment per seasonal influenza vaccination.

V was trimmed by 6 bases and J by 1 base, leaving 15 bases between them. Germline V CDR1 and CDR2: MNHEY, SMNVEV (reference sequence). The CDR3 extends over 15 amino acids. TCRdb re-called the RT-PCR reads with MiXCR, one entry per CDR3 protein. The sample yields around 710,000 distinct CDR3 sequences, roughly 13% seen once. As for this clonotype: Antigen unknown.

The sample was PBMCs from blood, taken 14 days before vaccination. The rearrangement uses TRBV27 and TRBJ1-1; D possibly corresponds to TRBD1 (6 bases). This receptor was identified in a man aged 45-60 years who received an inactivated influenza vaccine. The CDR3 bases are TGTGCCAGCAGCACTACAGGGTTAGGGAACACTGAAGCTTTCTTT. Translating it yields CASSTTGLGNTEAFF.